This TCR beta chain was identified in a study of T cell changes during pregnancy in multiple sclerosis. The CDR3 totals 14 residues. Germline-derived CDR1 and CDR2 are MNHEY and SVGAGI. Trimming cost V 7 bases and J 4 bases, with 16 bases left between them. This clone was picked up one time. Assay: immunoSEQ multiplex PCR; the TCRdb copy retains only in-frame clones and omits some. This sample carries about 52,000 clones, approximately 92% of them seen once, and the ten largest clones take just under 0.75%. This receptor was taken from a female donor with multiple sclerosis, enrolled in a pregnancy study. The input for sequencing was CD4+ T cells from peripheral blood mononuclear cells, taken in the third trimester of pregnancy. The chain recombines TRBV6-5 with TRBJ1-1; a possible D gene is TRBD1 (6 bases). The CDR3: CASTPAGVGTEAFF. Written as DNA, the CDR3 is TGTGCCAGCACCCCTGCAGGGGTGGGCACTGAAGCTTTCTTT.